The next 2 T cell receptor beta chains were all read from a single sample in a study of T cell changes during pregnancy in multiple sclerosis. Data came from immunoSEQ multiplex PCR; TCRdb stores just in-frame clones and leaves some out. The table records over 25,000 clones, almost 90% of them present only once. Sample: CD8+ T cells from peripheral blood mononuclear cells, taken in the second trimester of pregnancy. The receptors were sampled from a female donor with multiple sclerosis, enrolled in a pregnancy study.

The CDR3 DNA sequence: TGTGCCAGCAGCCCCTTCGGGGGCACTGAAGCTTTCTTT. This sequence encodes CASSPFGGTEAFF. The rearrangement uses TRBV27 and TRBJ1-1, with a weak D call TRBD1 (5 bases). CDR3 size: 13 residues. Trimming shortened V by 6 bases and J by 4 bases, and 12 bases separated the two germline ends. From germline, CDR1 is MNHEY and CDR2 SMNVEV (reference sequence).

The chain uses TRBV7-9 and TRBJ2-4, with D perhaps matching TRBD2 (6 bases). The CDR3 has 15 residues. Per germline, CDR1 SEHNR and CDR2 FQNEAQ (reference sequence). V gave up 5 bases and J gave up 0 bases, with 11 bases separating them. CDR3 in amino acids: CASSRGDLAKNIQYF. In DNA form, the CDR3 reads TGTGCCAGCAGCCGCGGGGATCTAGCCAAAAACATTCAGTACTTC.